This TCR beta chain was identified during a study of CD8+CD57+ T cells in acquired aplastic anemia. Study-wide context: Sorted CD4+ and CD8+ cells gave an average of approximately 3.4 ug of DNA. CD4+ reads averaged roughly 11 million in healthy donors. Study-wide results and caveats: Levels of CD8+ Simpson's diversity were not significantly distinct in patients versus controls. A set of 25 to 35 CD8+ CDR3 sequences was shared between patients and controls, and these sequences appeared highly expressed in patients.

This clonotype has only a few counts. Antigen: not known. The CDR3 loop spans 12 amino acids. J was trimmed by 8 bases and V by 6 bases; bases with no gene match: 5. CDR1 is SEHNR and CDR2 is FQNEAQ in the germline V gene (reference sequence). The study profiled TCR beta VDJ and CDR3 using genomic DNA as template. TCRdb passed the reads through MiXCR, listing each CDR3 protein once. Here the sample spans some 64,000 distinct CDR3 sequences, 50% to 70% being singletons. The source of this sequence is a human donor in good health, serving as a control. What was sequenced was sorted CD4+, CD8+, or CD8+CD57+ T cells (not recorded which) from PBMCs. The genes are TRBV7-9 and TRBJ2-3; the match to TRBD1 covers 7 bases. CDR3 bases: TGTGCCAGCAGAATGGGACAGAGTACGCAGTATTTT. It codes for CASRMGQSTQYF.